The clone carrying this T cell receptor beta chain has a count of ten or more. Using RNA template, CDR3s of TCR alpha and beta were amplified with iRepertoire arm-PCR. TCRdb passed the multiplex PCR reads through MiXCR, listing each CDR3 protein once. This sample has approximately 190,000 distinct CDR3 sequences, with around 30% found just once. The CDR3 loop spans 15 amino acids. Germline-derived CDR1 and CDR2 are LNHDA and SQIVND (reference sequence). V was pared by 6 bases and J by 4 bases, with 10 bases of the junction left unmatched. This entry belongs to a study of glioma-infiltrating T cells. Specimen: glioma tissue, nonneoplastic brain tissue, or PBMCs (not recorded which). The TCR comes from a human donor with low-grade glioma or glioblastoma, undergoing nonglioma brain surgery, or in good health (not recorded which). This sequence joins TRBV19 and TRBJ1-1; 8 bases line up with TRBD1. The CDR3 protein is CASSRIPTGGTEAFF. As DNA, the CDR3 is TGTGCCAGTAGCCGGATACCTACAGGGGGCACTGAAGCTTTCTTT.